Listed here are 19 T cell receptor beta chains from one sample, sequenced in a study of persistence of HIV-infected CD4 T cells. The immunoSEQ assay was version 4, run in survey mode. The method was immunoSEQ multiplex PCR; TCRdb's version includes in-frame clones alone and lacks a portion of them. Here the sample spans over 25,000 clones, around 82% being singletons. No antigen has been identified for these receptors. Cells were stimulated with CMV-infected fibroblast lysates at about 9.4 ug/mL. CD40L-negative CD69-negative CD45RO-high memory CD4+ T cells were sorted as populations depleted of antigen-responding cells. The material sequenced was CD4+ T cells sorted from PBMCs after roughly 18-hour stimulation, taken from a patient who received antiretroviral therapy. Every receptor here comes from an adult man with HIV who was CMV-seropositive.

This clone was observed a handful of times. The chain uses TRBV6-2 or TRBV6-3 and TRBJ2-4; D is undetermined. V was trimmed by 5 bases and J by 8 bases, leaving 10 bases between them. There are 12 residues in the CDR3. CDR1 is MNHEY, CDR2 SVGEGT, per germline. The CDR3 DNA sequence: TGTGCCAGCAGTCCCACCGAGGACATTCAGTACTTC. It specifies CASSPTEDIQYF.

This sequence joins TRBV18 and TRBJ2-1; no reliable D call. The CDR3 runs 14 residues. The V and J ends lost 3 bases and 6 bases respectively, with 12 bases between them. Germline-derived CDR1 and CDR2 are KGHSH and LQKENI. CDR3 sequence: CASSPSALGNEQFF. In DNA, the CDR3 is TGTGCCAGCTCACCGAGTGCTCTCGGCAATGAGCAGTTCTTC.

The J gene is TRBJ2-7, the V gene TRBV27; 8 nucleotides agree with TRBD2. Unmatched junction bases numbered 2, after V lost 6 bases and J lost 1 base. CDR1 and CDR2 (germline): MNHEY, SMNVEV (reference sequence). This CDR3 is built from 13 residues. In DNA form, the CDR3 reads TGTGCCAGCAGGGCTAGCGGGTCCTACGAGCAGTACTTC. It codes for CASRASGSYEQYF.

The rearrangement uses TRBV24-1 and TRBJ1-2; no firm D call. This CDR3 comprises 13 residues. Trimming shortened V by 7 bases and J by 0 bases, and 8 bases separated the two germline ends. Germline CDR1 is KGHDR and CDR2 is SFDVKD. CDR3 sequence: CATSLTANYGYTF. DNA for the CDR3: TGTGCCACCAGCCTGACGGCTAACTATGGCTACACCTTC.

This rearrangement joins TRBV6-5 to TRBJ2-5, with D perhaps given as TRBD1 or TRBD2 (5 bases each). There are 15 residues in the CDR3. From germline, CDR1 is MNHEY and CDR2 SVGAGI. The V gene lost 2 bases and the J gene lost 4 bases, with 14 bases spanning the gap. The CDR3 DNA reads as TGTGCCAGCAGTTACGGCAGGGAGAAACGAGAGACCCAGTACTTC. The encoded protein is CASSYGREKRETQYF.

The V and J genes are TRBV27 and TRBJ2-7; 14 bases match TRBD2. In germline, CDR1 is MNHEY, CDR2 SMNVEV (reference sequence). This CDR3 is built from 15 residues. J was trimmed by 7 bases and V by 5 bases; bases with no gene match: 7. The CDR3, as DNA: TGTGCCAGCAGTGAGCGGACTAGCGGGGGGTGGGAGCAGTACTTC. Translation gives CASSERTSGGWEQYF.

The rearrangement joins TRBV4-1 to TRBJ1-4; weak D call: TRBD1 (5 bases). The V gene's germline CDR1 is MGHRA and CDR2 YSYEKL. V lost 2 bases and J lost 2, with 9 bases in between. The CDR3 has 15 residues. CDR3 amino acids: CASSQMAGTNEKLFF. In nucleotides, the CDR3 is TGCGCCAGCAGCCAAATGGCAGGGACTAATGAAAAACTGTTTTTT.

The V and J genes are TRBV12-3 or TRBV12-4 and TRBJ2-5, with D tentatively TRBD2 (5 bases). V gave up 6 bases and J gave up 2 bases, with 10 bases separating them. The CDR3 runs 13 residues. The chain's CDR3 is CASSERGQETQYF. In DNA, the CDR3 is TGTGCCAGCAGCGAACGGGGACAAGAGACCCAGTACTTC.

J is TRBJ2-2 and V is TRBV29-1; 8 bases line up with TRBD1. The CDR3 length is 13 residues. The germline CDR1 and CDR2 sequences are SQVTM and ANQGSEA. After removal of 6 bases from V and 4 bases from J, the junction contained 4 bases not matched to a gene. CDR3 nucleotides: TGCAGCGTACTAACAGGGGGCACCGGGGAGCTGTTTTTT. Protein product: CSVLTGGTGELFF.

About this clone: At one of its ends the junction is not consistent with the germline gene, which may arise from a read error. The J gene is TRBJ1-3, the V gene TRBV7-2; D perhaps matches TRBD1 (6 bases). Looked up from germline, CDR1 is SGHTA and CDR2 is FQGNSA. CDR3 size: 15 residues. The CDR3 sequence is CAGSPYGGPGNTIYF. CDR3 DNA: TGTGCCGGCAGCCCGTACGGGGGGCCTGGAAACACCATATATTTT.

The chain is built from TRBV6-2 or TRBV6-3 and TRBJ1-5; D possibly corresponds to TRBD1 (6 bases). This CDR3 has 15 residues. Trimming took off 6 bases at V and 2 bases at J, with 14 bases between the two ends. Per germline, CDR1 MNHEY and CDR2 SVGEGT. Written as DNA, the CDR3 is TGTGCCAGCAGCCCACAGGGCGCGGGCAATCAGCCCCAGCATTTT. As protein: CASSPQGAGNQPQHF.

The chain recombines TRBV29-1 with TRBJ2-1; D remains ambiguous. The CDR3 loop spans 12 amino acids. V lost 3 bases and J 4 bases, leaving 7 bases between the germline ends. Germline V CDR1 and CDR2: SQVTM, ANQGSEA. For the CDR3, the DNA is TGCAGCGTTGAGAGTCGTTACAATGAGCAGTTCTTC. Translating it yields CSVESRYNEQFF.

The V and J genes are TRBV18 and TRBJ2-7; D may be TRBD1 (5 bases). Per the germline V gene, CDR1 is KGHSH and CDR2 is LQKENI. The CDR3 loop spans 13 amino acids. The V gene lost 4 bases and the J gene lost 2 bases, with 9 bases spanning the gap. CDR3 region: CASSLLGAYEQYF. The CDR3 DNA is TGTGCCAGCTCACTGTTAGGGGCCTACGAGCAGTACTTC.

Comment on this clone: This CDR3 is also generated by other DNA sequences in the sample. The J gene is TRBJ1-5, the V gene TRBV5-4; unclear D gene. This CDR3 is built from 12 residues. Germline V lookup: CDR1 SGHNT, CDR2 YYREEE (reference sequence). Trimming removed 1 base from V and 4 bases from J, with 3 bases in between. The CDR3, as DNA: TGTGCCAGCAGCTTGCCTAATCAGCCCCAGCATTTT. This gives the protein CASSLPNQPQHF.

The chain is built from TRBV5-4 and TRBJ1-2, with D unresolved. CDR1 is SGHNT and CDR2 is YYREEE in the germline V gene (reference sequence). Trimming removed 0 bases at V and 5 bases at J, with 11 bases between. This CDR3 has 14 residues. As DNA, the CDR3 is TGTGCCAGCAGCTTGGACGGTCTTTCGTATGGCTACACCTTC. Protein sequence: CASSLDGLSYGYTF.

The chain carries TRBV6-5 and TRBJ1-1; D may be TRBD1 (5 bases). The CDR3 consists of 15 residues. V dropped 6 bases and J dropped 0 bases, with 14 bases sitting between them. Germline CDR1 and CDR2: MNHEY and SVGAGI. As DNA, the CDR3 is TGTGCCAGCAGAGGACTCCCGGGACTGAACACTGAAGCTTTCTTT. As protein: CASRGLPGLNTEAFF.

The chain employs TRBV9 and TRBJ2-2, with a weak D call TRBD2 (5 bases). The CDR3 spans 14 residues. V dropped 5 bases and J dropped 4 bases, with 12 bases sitting between them. Germline lookup yields CDR1 SGDLS and CDR2 YYNGEE. CDR3 coding DNA: TGTGCCAGCAGGGTAAAGGCGGGCACCGGGGAGCTGTTTTTT. This gives the protein CASRVKAGTGELFF.

The chain is built from TRBV25-1 and TRBJ1-2; the match to TRBD1 covers 12 bases. The V gene end was trimmed by 1 base and the J gene end by 4 bases; junction bases not matched to a gene: 10. The CDR3 sequence is 18 residues long. Germline V gene lookup returns CDR1 MGHDK and CDR2 SYGVNS. DNA for the CDR3: TGTGCCAGCAGTGAATTTGCGGGGACAGGGGGCCGGGGCTATGGCTACACCTTC. Translated, it gives CASSEFAGTGGRGYGYTF.

The chain carries TRBV2 and TRBJ2-6, with D perhaps TRBD2 (6 bases). There are 16 residues in the CDR3. Between the trimmed V and J ends, which lost 7 bases and 0 bases, there was a span of 13 bases. The germline V gene encodes CDR1 SNHLY and CDR2 FYNNEI. This CDR3 reads CASTWDGSSGANVLTF. DNA of the CDR3: TGTGCCAGCACTTGGGACGGGAGCTCTGGGGCCAACGTCCTGACTTTC.